Below are 21 T cell receptor beta chains sequenced from a single sample in a study of blood T cell repertoires in COVID-19. Assay: immunoSEQ multiplex PCR; the TCRdb copy retains only in-frame clones and omits some. The sample shows some 150,000 clones, around 81% of them seen only once. Sequencing was carried out using peripheral blood. All receptors come from a woman aged 40 to 55 with active or convalescent COVID-19.

The CDR3 loop is CASRGQLTSYNEQFF. The CDR3 DNA follows: TGTGCCAGCAGGGGACAGCTCACATCCTACAATGAGCAGTTCTTC. V gene TRBV28 combines with J gene TRBJ2-1; 7 bases are shared with TRBD1. Germline V gene data show CDR1 as MDHEN and CDR2 as SYDVKM. V was pared by 6 bases and J by 1 base, with 6 bases of the junction left unmatched. This CDR3 region has 15 residues.

Only a few counts were recorded for this clone. The V and J genes are TRBV4-3 and TRBJ1-2, with D tentatively TRBD1 (6 bases). Germline-derived CDR1 and CDR2 are LGHNA and YSLEER. Trimming removed 0 bases at V and 4 bases at J, with 18 bases between. The CDR3 sequence is 17 residues long. CDR3 region: CASSQEVALGAGYGYTF. CDR3 DNA: TGCGCCAGCAGCCAAGAAGTGGCCCTGGGGGCAGGCTATGGCTACACCTTC.

The chain uses TRBV18 and TRBJ2-1; 10 nucleotides line up with TRBD1. This CDR3 region has 16 residues. CDR1 and CDR2 (germline): KGHSH, LQKENI. Germline trimming cut 1 base from V and 7 bases from J; bases unmatched to any gene: 7. CDR3 loop: CASSPLAGQGWNEQFF. The DNA of the CDR3 is TGTGCCAGCTCACCACTTGCGGGACAGGGGTGGAATGAGCAGTTCTTC.

The rearrangement links TRBV4-3 to TRBJ1-1, with a possible D match to TRBD1 (5 bases). V gave up 0 bases and J gave up 0 bases, with 14 bases separating them. Germline lookup yields CDR1 LGHNA and CDR2 YSLEER. This CDR3 is built from 17 residues. The CDR3 loop reads CASSQDRGAGMNTEAFF. The CDR3 DNA follows: TGCGCCAGCAGCCAAGATCGTGGCGCAGGGATGAACACTGAAGCTTTCTTT.

Written as DNA, the CDR3 is TGTGCCAGCAGCAACGGACAGGGCACAGATACGCAGTATTTT. Translated: CASSNGQGTDTQYF. The gene calls are TRBV14 and TRBJ2-3, with TRBD1 matching 7 bases. The ends lost 5 bases at V and 1 base at J; junction bases unmatched: 3. CDR3 length equals 14 residues. Germline V gives CDR1 SGHDN, CDR2 FVKESK.

The rearrangement uses TRBV27 and TRBJ2-2, with 7 bases aligning to TRBD1. The CDR3 is 19 residues long. With 3 bases clipped from V and 7 bases from J, the junction kept 20 bases outside the gene matches. Germline V gene lookup returns CDR1 MNHEY and CDR2 SMNVEV (reference sequence). The CDR3 region has the DNA TGTGCCAGCAGTTTTGGGTCTGGTAGGGGGCCTTCTCTGGGCGGGGAGCTGTTTTTT. Encoded protein: CASSFGSGRGPSLGGELFF.

This chain connects TRBV28 to TRBJ1-4, with no clear D. The CDR3 loop spans 15 amino acids. Trimming removed 1 base from V and 0 bases from J, with 6 bases in between. Per germline, CDR1 MDHEN and CDR2 SYDVKM. CDR3 in amino acids: CASSLSGATNEKLFF. As DNA, the CDR3 is TGTGCCAGCAGTTTATCGGGAGCAACTAATGAAAAACTGTTTTTT.

V and J are TRBV5-1 and TRBJ2-7, with TRBD1 identical over 8 bases. The CDR3 length is 14 residues. V lost 2 bases to trimming and J lost 3 bases; unmatched junction nucleotides: 4. Germline CDR1 is SGHRS and CDR2 is YFSETQ. In DNA form, the CDR3 reads TGCGCCAGCAGCTTAGACAGGGGCGACTACGAGCAGTACTTC. It encodes CASSLDRGDYEQYF.

V and J are TRBV30 and TRBJ1-4, with unresolved D. The CDR3 has 11 amino acids. V lost 5 bases to trimming and J lost 8 bases, with 9 bases between them. Germline-derived CDR1 and CDR2 are GTSNPN and SVGIG (reference sequence). CDR3 nucleotide sequence: TGTGCCTGGGGACGAGGAGAAAAACTGTTTTTT. The encoded protein is CAWGRGEKLFF.

This clone was detected once. The genes are TRBV28 and TRBJ1-2; a possible D gene is TRBD1 (5 bases). The CDR3 loop spans 15 amino acids. In germline, CDR1 is MDHEN, CDR2 SYDVKM. V was shortened by 8 bases and J by 13 bases, with 29 bases between the two germline ends. The CDR3 sequence is CASGIATGVRGRSTF. The DNA for the CDR3 is TGTGCCAGCGGTATAGCGACGGGGGTTAGGGGACGGAGCACCTTC.

The rearrangement uses TRBV3-1 (or the pseudogene TRBV3-2) and TRBJ1-6; the D gene is possibly TRBD1 (6 bases). The germline V and J ends were trimmed by 1 base and 7 bases, with 17 bases remaining between them. The CDR3 covers 17 residues. CDR1 is LGHDT, CDR2 YNNKEL, per germline (reference sequence). The CDR3, as DNA: TGTGCCAGCAGCCAAGCCCTACAGCACAGGGCCAATTCACCCCTCCACTTT. Amino acid sequence: CASSQALQHRANSPLHF.

The genes are TRBV4-3 and TRBJ2-7; D is perhaps TRBD2 (6 bases). This CDR3 comprises 15 residues. The V gene's germline CDR1 is LGHNA and CDR2 YSLEER. Trimming took 1 base from V and 2 from J, leaving 12 bases between them. The CDR3, as DNA: TGCGCCAGCAGCCAAGGGAGGGCCGGCCCCTACGAGCAGTACTTC. Protein product: CASSQGRAGPYEQYF.

The genes are TRBV28 and TRBJ2-3; 8 bases are a match to TRBD1. CDR1 and CDR2 from the germline V gene are MDHEN and SYDVKM. The CDR3 extends over 14 amino acids. With V trimmed by 7 bases and J by 4 bases, 7 bases remained unmatched. CDR3 DNA: TGTGCCAGCACCCTCTCAGGGGGCGCAGATACGCAGTATTTT. This gives the protein CASTLSGGADTQYF.

This rearrangement joins TRBV2 to TRBJ2-5; 10 bases align to TRBD2. This CDR3 has 16 amino acids. J gave up 2 bases and V 6 bases, and 9 bases lay outside the gene matches. The germline gives CDR1 SNHLY, CDR2 FYNNEI. The CDR3 DNA reads TGTGCCAGCAGGAGGAGCGGGGGGGCGATACAAGAGACCCAGTACTTC. Its protein product is CASRRSGGAIQETQYF.

The chain employs TRBV11-2 and TRBJ2-1; possibly TRBD1 for D (5 bases). Germline V gives CDR1 SGHAT, CDR2 FQNNGV. V was cut by 1 base and J by 8 bases, with 9 bases left in between. The CDR3 is 13 residues long. CDR3: CASSLVQAHEQFF. As DNA, the CDR3 is TGTGCCAGCAGCTTAGTACAGGCCCATGAGCAGTTCTTC. Full variable domain (remainder filled in from reference TRBV11-2 and TRBJ2-1): EAGVAQSPRYKIIEKRQSVAFWCNPISGHATLYWYQQILGQGPKLLIQFQNNGVVDDSQLPKDRFSAERLKGVDSTLKIQPAKLEDSAVYLCASSLVQAHEQFFGPGTRLTVL.

The chain has TRBV28 and TRBJ1-2, with 12 positions matching TRBD1. The germline V gene has CDR1 MDHEN and CDR2 SYDVKM. Trimming took 6 bases from V and 4 from J; bases not matched to a gene: 9. The CDR3 is 16 residues long. The CDR3 reads CASRSPGTGGVYGYTF. CDR3 DNA sequence: TGTGCCAGCAGGTCACCCGGGACAGGGGGCGTCTATGGCTACACCTTC.

V and J are TRBV4-1 and TRBJ1-2, with D possibly TRBD1 on 5 matching bases. Trimming took 4 bases from V and 3 from J, leaving 18 bases between them. CDR1 is MGHRA and CDR2 is YSYEKL in the germline V gene. The CDR3 covers 16 residues. The DNA for the CDR3 is TGCGCCAGCAGCCCTCAGACGGGGGTCTCTTACTATGGCTACACCTTC. As protein: CASSPQTGVSYYGYTF.

This sequence joins TRBV3-1 (or the pseudogene TRBV3-2) and TRBJ1-1; D unclear. The CDR3 has 15 residues. V was cut by 4 bases and J by 1 base, with 13 bases left in between. Per germline, CDR1 LGHDT and CDR2 YNNKEL (reference sequence). The CDR3, as DNA: TGTGCCAGCAGCCTATCGGCAGACACGAACACTGAAGCTTTCTTT. This codes for CASSLSADTNTEAFF.

This chain joins TRBV2 and TRBJ2-5, with TRBD2 matching over 9 bases. CDR1 is SNHLY, CDR2 FYNNEI, per germline. This CDR3 comprises 15 residues. Trimming removed 2 bases from V and 2 bases from J; junction bases left unmatched: 3. The CDR3 DNA sequence: TGTGCCAGCAGTGAATCGCTAGCGGGGCAAGAGACCCAGTACTTC. This sequence encodes CASSESLAGQETQYF.

V gene TRBV3-1 (or the pseudogene TRBV3-2) combines with J gene TRBJ1-1; tentatively, D is TRBD1 (6 bases). CDR1 is LGHDT, CDR2 YNNKEL, per germline (reference sequence). V was shortened by 4 bases and J by 10 bases, with 16 bases between the two germline ends. The CDR3 loop spans 13 amino acids. CDR3 DNA: TGTGCCAGCAGCCCCCACAGGGTATCGATAGCTTTCTTT. As protein: CASSPHRVSIAFF.

The chain combines TRBV5-1 with TRBJ2-5, with a possible D match to TRBD1 (5 bases). Germline V gene sequence: CDR1 SGHRS, CDR2 YFSETQ. Trimming stripped 1 base from V and 1 base from J, with 8 bases between. There are 14 residues in the CDR3. CDR3 loop: CASSLQGFQETQYF. The CDR3 bases are TGCGCCAGCAGCTTGCAGGGTTTCCAAGAGACCCAGTACTTC.